A single sample is the source of the 7 T cell receptor beta chains below, sequenced in a study of CD8 T cells in ankylosing spondylitis. Using its own MiXCR run on the 5' RACE reads, TCRdb lists one record per CDR3 protein. The sample consists of 340,000 or so distinct CDR3 sequences, under 15% of them appearing once. The sequenced sample consisted of blood, either unsorted or a sorted T cell fraction (not recorded which). These receptor sequences come from a male donor with ankylosing spondylitis or in good health (not recorded which).

This clonotype turned up a few times. The J gene is TRBJ2-3, the V gene TRBV20-1; TRBD2 agrees at 7 bases. The CDR3 is 14 amino acids. Germline loops: CDR1 DFQATT, CDR2 SNEGSKA (reference sequence). With 4 bases clipped from V and 1 base from J, the junction kept 5 bases outside the gene matches. The CDR3 coding sequence is TGCAGTGCTAACAGCGGGATAGGCACAGATACGCAGTATTTT. Protein product: CSANSGIGTDTQYF.

The table lists this clonotype with a count of one. Germline and junction disagree at one end, which may indicate a read error. This chain uses TRBV20-1 with TRBJ2-2; 8 bases agree with TRBD2. The length of the CDR3 is 17 residues. Germline V gene lookup returns CDR1 DFQATT and CDR2 SNEGSKA (reference sequence). Here the CDR3 reads CCARPLWRLAGTGELFF. CDR3 in DNA: TGCTGTGCTAGACCCCTTTGGAGGCTAGCGGGCACCGGGGAGCTGTTTTTT.

This clonotype was seen a handful of times. One end of the junction does not line up with germline, which may come from a read error. This chain links TRBV7-4 with TRBJ2-7; D is unresolved. The CDR3 extends over 8 amino acids. Germline V gives CDR1 SGHVT, CDR2 SQSDAQ. CDR3 coding DNA: TGTGCCAGCAGCTTAGCCATCTTC. Protein sequence: CASSLAIF.

This chain connects TRBV20-1 to TRBJ2-1, with D hard to call. The ends were cut back, 2 bases at V and 4 bases at J, with 9 bases in the middle. Germline V gene sequence: CDR1 DFQATT, CDR2 SNEGSKA (reference sequence). The CDR3 is 13 amino acids. The CDR3 DNA is TGCAGTGCTAGACCCCAAACTTACAATGAGCAGTTCTTC. It translates to CSARPQTYNEQFF.

The chain couples TRBV6-6 to TRBJ1-2, with D perhaps matching TRBD1 (5 bases). Germline CDR1 reads MNHNY; CDR2 reads SVGAGI (reference sequence). Trimming shortened V by 0 bases and J by 10 bases, and 12 bases separated the two germline ends. The CDR3 extends over 13 amino acids. CDR3 sequence: CASSYSARGLYTF. In nucleotides, the CDR3 is TGTGCCAGCAGTTACTCCGCGCGGGGCCTCTACACCTTC.

This clonotype was recorded a few times. J is TRBJ2-2 and V is TRBV5-1; 11 positions match TRBD2. V was clipped by 3 bases and J by 5 bases; unmatched bases: 6. Germline CDR1 and CDR2: SGHRS and YFSETQ. The CDR3 runs to 16 residues. The CDR3 DNA is TGCGCCAGCAGCTCCGTTACTAGCGGGAGAACCGGGGAGCTGTTTTTT. Translated, it gives CASSSVTSGRTGELFF.

J is TRBJ2-7 and V is TRBV5-1; possibly TRBD2 for D (5 bases). CDR3 size: 15 residues. The V end lost 0 bases, the J end lost 1 base, and 11 bases lay between the germline ends. Germline-derived CDR1 and CDR2 are SGHRS and YFSETQ. CDR3 nucleotides: TGCGCCAGCAGCTTGGGAGGAGGCCTGTCCTACGAGCAGTACTTC. This translates into CASSLGGGLSYEQYF.